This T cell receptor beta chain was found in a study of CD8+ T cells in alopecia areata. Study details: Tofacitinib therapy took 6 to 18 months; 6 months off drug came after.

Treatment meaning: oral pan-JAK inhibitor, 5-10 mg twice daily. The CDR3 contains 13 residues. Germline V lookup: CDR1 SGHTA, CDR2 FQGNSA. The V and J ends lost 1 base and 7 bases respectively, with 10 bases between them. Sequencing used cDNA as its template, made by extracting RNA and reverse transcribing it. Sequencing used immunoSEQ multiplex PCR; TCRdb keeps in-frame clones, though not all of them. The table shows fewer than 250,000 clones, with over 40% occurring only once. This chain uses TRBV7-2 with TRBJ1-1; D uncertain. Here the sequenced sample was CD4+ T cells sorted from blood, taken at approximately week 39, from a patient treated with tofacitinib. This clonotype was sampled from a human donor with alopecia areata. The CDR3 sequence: CASSLGFPDEAFF. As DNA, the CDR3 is TGTGCCAGCAGCTTAGGGTTTCCGGATGAAGCTTTCTTT.